This TCR beta chain was recovered during a study of T cells in Graves' hyperthyroidism and ophthalmopathy. The TCR beta CDR3 regions underwent amplification using RNA transcripts as the source. The HTBI primer set served for first-round RT-PCR of the TCR CDR3. TCRdb re-analysed the multiplex PCR reads in MiXCR, keeping a single row per CDR3 protein. This table holds about 710,000 distinct CDR3 sequences, about 17% found once. The CDR3 extends over 15 amino acids. CDR1 and CDR2 from the germline V gene are MGHRA and YSYEKL. V was trimmed by 0 bases and J by 4 bases, leaving 12 bases between them. The sample holds a few counts of this clonotype.

This receptor was taken from a man between 18 and 35 years old with Graves' hyperthyroidism. The chain couples TRBV4-1 to TRBJ1-1; the D is unclear. The specimen sequenced was blood. Here the CDR3 reads CASSQEGGPPTEAFF. For the CDR3, the DNA is TGCGCCAGCAGCCAAGAAGGTGGGCCCCCCACTGAAGCTTTCTTT.